Listed below are T cell receptor beta chains from one sample, sequenced in a study of blood T cell repertoires in COVID-19. Profiled with immunoSEQ multiplex PCR; TCRdb holds only in-frame clones, not every one. The profile shows roughly 150,000 clones, over 80% of them singletons. The sequencing sample was made of peripheral blood. The receptors were gathered from a woman of 80 years or more with active or convalescent COVID-19. CDR3s include the opening cysteine and the closing phenylalanine or tryptophan. A D gene is named only where the DNA matches it firmly. Clone size, where shown, is once, few, many, or a class for clones that have expanded.

j_call cdr3_length d_call clone_size v_call cdr3_nt cdr3_aa
TRBJ1-1 13 - - TRBV5-1 TGCGCCAGCAAGGAGGGTACGAACACTGAAGCTTTCTTT CASKEGTNTEAFF
TRBJ1-6 13 - - TRBV11-2 TGTGCCAGCAGCTCGCAGGGGAATTCACCCCTCCACTTT CASSSQGNSPLHF
TRBJ2-7 12 TRBD2 - TRBV10-3 TGTGCCGCCAGACTAGCGGGGGGTGAGCAGTACTTC CAARLAGGEQYF
TRBJ2-5 16 TRBD2 - TRBV4-1 TGCGCCAGCAGCCAAGCGACTAGCGGGGGGGTGGAGACCCAGTACTTC CASSQATSGGVETQYF
TRBJ1-1 13 - once TRBV30 TGTGCCTGGATAGGGATTGGGAGCACTGAAGCTTTCTTT CAWIGIGSTEAFF
TRBJ1-6 13 - once TRBV19 TGTGCCAGTAGTGAATCGTCAGGTTCACCCCTCCACTTT CASSESSGSPLHF
TRBJ2-7 15 TRBD1 - TRBV6-1 TGTGCCAGCAGTTTTCGGACAGGGGGCCAGTACGAGCAGTACTTC CASSFRTGGQYEQYF
TRBJ2-7 12 TRBD1 - TRBV6-5 TGTGCCAGCGTATCCCAGGGGGCCGAGCAGTACTTC CASVSQGAEQYF
TRBJ2-1 18 TRBD2 - TRBV7-8 TGTGCCAGCAGCTTACGAGGTAGCGGGGGCAGCTCCTACAATGAGCAGTTCTTC CASSLRGSGGSSYNEQFF
TRBJ1-2 13 TRBD1 - TRBV5-1 TGCGCCAGCAGCCAAGGGACAGCCGATGGCTACACCTTC CASSQGTADGYTF
TRBJ2-3 16 TRBD2 - TRBV6-5 TGTGCCAGCAGTTACGGGACTAGCGGGGGGGCAGATACGCAGTATTTT CASSYGTSGGADTQYF
TRBJ1-6 15 - - TRBV19 TGTGCCAGTAGTATAGCCCGGACAGTGGATTCACCCCTCCACTTT CASSIARTVDSPLHF
TRBJ1-2 11 - - TRBV20-1 TGCAGTGCTAGACAGGGGTTGAGCTACACCTTC CSARQGLSYTF
TRBJ1-2 13 - - TRBV12-5 TGTGCTAGTGGCCAGGATGGGTACTATGGCTACACCTTC CASGQDGYYGYTF
TRBJ2-5 13 - - TRBV10-3 TGTGCCATCAGTGAGAGGGTAGCGGTGGTTGAGTACTTC CAISERVAVVEYF
TRBJ1-3 16 - few TRBV19 TGTGCCAGTAGTATGGGGACAATGTTCTCTGGAAACACCATATATTTT CASSMGTMFSGNTIYF
TRBJ1-2 13 - - TRBV11-2 TGTGCCAGCAGCTTGGCCCCAGGGGAGGGCTACACCTTC CASSLAPGEGYTF
TRBJ2-1 18 TRBD2 - TRBV11-2 TGTGCCAGCAGCTTAGAAGGGAGGGCCGCGAGCTCCTACAATGAGCAGTTCTTC CASSLEGRAASSYNEQFF
TRBJ2-1 15 TRBD2 once TRBV2 TGTGCCAGCAGTGAAGGCGGGGGGTTAAACAATGAGCAGTTCTTC CASSEGGGLNNEQFF
TRBJ1-2 14 - - TRBV6-6 TGTGCCAGCAGTTACTCGTCCCCGGACTATGGCTACACCTTC CASSYSSPDYGYTF
TRBJ2-7 12 - - TRBV6-1 TGTGCCACCCTAGGTTCGAGGTACGAGCAGTACTTC CATLGSRYEQYF
TRBJ1-6 14 - - TRBV27 TGTGCCAGCACCAGGTTCGGGGAGGGATCACCCCTCCACTTT CASTRFGEGSPLHF
TRBJ1-2 14 TRBD1 - TRBV10-1 TGCGCCAGCAGAGCAGGGACAGGGGGAAAAGGCTACACCTTC CASRAGTGGKGYTF
TRBJ2-2 15 - - TRBV7-9 TGTGCCAGCAGCTTCGGCAGGGAGGCGGGCGGGGAGCTGTTTTTT CASSFGREAGGELFF
TRBJ2-7 14 TRBD2 - TRBV7-2 TGTGCCAGCAGTCAAGCGGGGGGAGTCTACGAGCAGTACTTC CASSQAGGVYEQYF
TRBJ1-4 14 TRBD1 - TRBV28 TGTGCCAGCAGGGGGACAGGGGGCGGTGAAAAACTGTTTTTT CASRGTGGGEKLFF
TRBJ1-3 15 - - TRBV9 TGTGCCAGCAGCGCAGGACAGCCCTCTGGAAACACCATATATTTT CASSAGQPSGNTIYF
TRBJ2-7 14 TRBD1 many TRBV6-5 TGTGCCAGCACGACAGGGACCTCTCTGGCCGAGCAGTACTTC CASTTGTSLAEQYF
TRBJ1-3 16 - - TRBV6-7 TGTGCCAGCAGTGACCCGACATGCCCAAACTTCAACACCATATATTTT CASSDPTCPNFNTIYF
TRBJ2-5 17 - once TRBV6-2/TRBV6-3 TGTGCCAGCAGCGTGGCCTTATACAGGGGACTGGGAGAGACCCAGTACTTC CASSVALYRGLGETQYF
TRBJ1-5 14 - - TRBV6-2/TRBV6-3 TGTGCCAGCAGTTCAGCTAGCACGATTCAGCCCCAGCATTTT CASSSASTIQPQHF
TRBJ1-2 13 TRBD1 - TRBV7-9 TGTGCCAGCGATACAGGGGGGCTCTATGGCTACACCTTC CASDTGGLYGYTF
TRBJ2-7 14 - few TRBV5-1 TGCGCCAGCAGCTCACAGGGAGTTTCCTACGAGCAGTACTTC CASSSQGVSYEQYF
TRBJ1-5 16 - - TRBV6-2/TRBV6-3 TGTGCCAGCAGTTCCGCGGGGAGGGCCAGCAATCAGCCCCAGCATTTT CASSSAGRASNQPQHF
TRBJ2-3 15 - - TRBV5-4 TGTGCCAGCAGCTTGGATGCGACAGGAACAGATACGCAGTATTTT CASSLDATGTDTQYF
TRBJ1-1 14 - - TRBV6-5 TGTGCCAGCAGTTCCAGGAGGACGAACACTGAAGCTTTCTTT CASSSRRTNTEAFF
TRBJ2-7 15 TRBD1 - TRBV6-5 TGTGCCAGCAGCCGAAAAGGACAGGCCACCTACGAGCAGTACTTC CASSRKGQATYEQYF
TRBJ1-3 13 - - TRBV12-3/TRBV12-4 TGTGCCAGCAGTTTTAACAGGGGAAACACCATATATTTT CASSFNRGNTIYF
TRBJ1-2 14 TRBD1 - TRBV5-1 TGCGCCAGCAGCAAGGGACAGGGGGCCGATGGCTACACCTTC CASSKGQGADGYTF
TRBJ2-2 19 TRBD1 - TRBV5-6 TGTGCCAGCAGCTTGGTTGAGGGGGCAGGGGTTTATTTCACCGGGGAGCTGTTTTTT CASSLVEGAGVYFTGELFF
TRBJ1-4 15 - - TRBV18 TGTGCCAGCTCACCACCGGGGGGGGGTGATGAAAAACTGTTTTTT CASSPPGGGDEKLFF
TRBJ1-4 15 TRBD1 - TRBV2 TGTGCCAGCCGAGGACAGGGGACAACTAATGAAAAACTGTTTTTT CASRGQGTTNEKLFF
TRBJ2-3 16 TRBD1 - TRBV7-9 TGTGCCAGCAGCAACACAGGGGGCTGGGGCACAGATACGCAGTATTTT CASSNTGGWGTDTQYF
TRBJ1-2 16 TRBD1 - TRBV7-2 TGTGCCAGCAGCTTAAGTCCCTCGGCAGGGGGGTATGGCTACACCTTC CASSLSPSAGGYGYTF
TRBJ2-3 17 - - TRBV7-2 TGTGCCAGCAGCTTTCAACCCGACCCGCGGAGCACAGATACGCAGTATTTT CASSFQPDPRSTDTQYF
TRBJ2-4 13 - few TRBV28 TGTGCCAGCAGGGCGGCCAATCCACCCATTCAGTACTTC CASRAANPPIQYF
TRBJ1-5 14 TRBD1 - TRBV4-3 TGCGCCAGCCCCAAGGGGGCAACGAATCAGCCCCAGCATTTT CASPKGATNQPQHF
TRBJ1-6 15 TRBD1 - TRBV7-2 TGTGCCAGCAGCTTAGAGGGACAGGGACGCTCACCCCTCCACTTT CASSLEGQGRSPLHF
TRBJ1-2 13 - - TRBV25-1 TGTGCCAGCAGTCCTCAGGGGAACTATGGCTACACCTTC CASSPQGNYGYTF
TRBJ1-4 14 - - TRBV7-3 TGTGCCAGCAGCTTGTCACGGGTTAATGAAAAACTGTTTTTT CASSLSRVNEKLFF
TRBJ1-6 14 TRBD1 - TRBV11-3 TGTGCCGGGGCGAAAGACAGGGTGGATTCACCCCTCCACTTT CAGAKDRVDSPLHF
TRBJ2-7 14 - - TRBV7-9 TGTGCCAGCAGCTTAGGACAGGACTCCTACGAGCAGTACTTC CASSLGQDSYEQYF
TRBJ1-2 15 TRBD1 - TRBV28 TGTGCCAGCAGTTCTCCGGGACAGGGCATTTTTGGCTACACCTTC CASSSPGQGIFGYTF
TRBJ1-1 15 - - TRBV6-5 TGTGCCAGCAGTTACTCGGGACTCAAAAGCGCTGAAGCTTTCTTT CASSYSGLKSAEAFF
TRBJ1-4 16 TRBD1 - TRBV7-9 TGTGCCAGCAGCTCAAACCCGACAGGGCCTAATGAAAAACTGTTTTTT CASSSNPTGPNEKLFF
TRBJ2-7 18 TRBD2 - TRBV19 TGTGCCAGTAGTATCTCATGGGGGGGGATAATCCCTACCTACGAGCAGTACTTC CASSISWGGIIPTYEQYF
TRBJ2-7 15 - - TRBV7-2 TGTGCCAGCAGCATTAGGGCCGGGAAAACCTACGAGCAGTACTTC CASSIRAGKTYEQYF
TRBJ1-4 17 TRBD1 - TRBV19 TGTGCCAGTAGTATAGCCACGACGAGGACAGGGGTGGAAAAACTGTTTTTT CASSIATTRTGVEKLFF
TRBJ1-6 14 TRBD1 - TRBV4-3 TGCGCCAGCAGCCAAAGCAGGGGGAATTCACCCCTCCACTTT CASSQSRGNSPLHF
TRBJ1-3 17 - few TRBV18 TGTGCCAGCTCACCATCGGAACAGGGCAGCTCTGGAAACACCATATATTTT CASSPSEQGSSGNTIYF